This T cell receptor (beta chain) was captured in a study of CD8 T cells in ankylosing spondylitis. Findings and limits, study-wide: The authors found the disease-linked clones to be CD8+ and relatively rare in peripheral blood. Significant enrichment of disease-linked clones was reportedly seen in matched ankylosing spondylitis synovial fluid.

The authors made TCR beta libraries by quantitative 5'-RACE with molecular barcodes. One entry per CDR3 protein results from TCRdb running MiXCR on the 5' RACE reads. The table has tens of thousands of distinct CDR3 sequences, 16% seen once. This clonotype was seen only a few times. As yet, its antigen is unknown. The CDR3 is 14 residues long. Germline-derived CDR1 and CDR2 are MDHEN and SYDVKM. V dropped 6 bases and J dropped 9; count of bases not matched to a gene: 10. The rearrangement links TRBV28 to TRBJ2-1, with 8 bases that match TRBD2. Sequences were obtained from blood. The receptor's source is a male donor with ankylosing spondylitis or in good health (not recorded which). This chain's CDR3 is CASRAPGLVFEQFF. CDR3 in DNA: TGTGCCAGCAGGGCGCCGGGACTAGTTTTTGAGCAGTTCTTC.